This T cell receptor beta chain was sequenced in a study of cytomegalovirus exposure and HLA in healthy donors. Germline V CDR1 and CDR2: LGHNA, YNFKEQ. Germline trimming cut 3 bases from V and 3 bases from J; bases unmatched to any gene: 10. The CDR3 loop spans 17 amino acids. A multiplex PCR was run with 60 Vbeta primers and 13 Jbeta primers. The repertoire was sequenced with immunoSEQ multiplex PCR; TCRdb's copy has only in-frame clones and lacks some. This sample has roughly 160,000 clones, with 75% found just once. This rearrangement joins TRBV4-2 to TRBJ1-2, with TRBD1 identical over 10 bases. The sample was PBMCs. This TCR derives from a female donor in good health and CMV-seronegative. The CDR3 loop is CASSHPPSGTGDYGYTF. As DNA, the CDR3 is TGTGCCAGCAGCCACCCCCCCTCCGGGACAGGGGACTATGGCTACACCTTC.